These 14 T cell receptor beta chains were sequenced from one sample in a study of OX40 agonist ivuxolimab in advanced cancers. The protocol was immunoSEQ multiplex PCR, while the TCRdb copy is restricted to in-frame clones and leaves out a portion. The sample has some 58,000 clones; 85% to 90% are singletons. The sample in question was CD4+ or CD8+ T cells sorted from blood, obtained in a trial of the OX40 agonist ivuxolimab. The receptors shown here come from an adult with an advanced solid tumor such as melanoma, head and neck, liver or kidney cancer.

The rearrangement joins TRBV5-1 to TRBJ1-1; D gene unclear. The CDR3 is 13 residues long. CDR1 is SGHRS and CDR2 is YFSETQ in the germline V gene. Trimming took 4 bases from V and 4 from J, leaving 11 bases between them. For the CDR3, the DNA is TGCGCCAGCAGCCCTGCCGGAGGCACTGAAGCTTTCTTT. Its protein product is CASSPAGGTEAFF.

This chain connects TRBV11-2 to TRBJ1-6; D remains ambiguous. The CDR3 length is 16 residues. The V end lost 5 bases, the J end lost 13 bases, and 24 bases lay between the germline ends. Germline loops: CDR1 SGHAT, CDR2 FQNNGV. The DNA for the CDR3 is TGTGCCAGCAGCCTAAAACGTCCTTCTCTGTATTTCCCCCTCCACTTT. It is translated as CASSLKRPSLYFPLHF.

CDR3 in amino acids: CASSDRDRGFRRSSRNTF. CDR3 coding DNA: TGTGCCAGCAGCGACCGGGACAGGGGTTTCCGCCGTTCTAGTAGGAACACCTTC. The J gene is TRBJ1-2, the V gene TRBV21-1; TRBD1 is the table's D call and was not checked against the DNA. TRBV21-1 counts as a pseudogene. The CDR3 extends over 18 amino acids.

The chain combines TRBV5-4 with TRBJ1-4; D gene uncertain. The CDR3 spans 14 residues. V was clipped by 0 bases and J by 8 bases, with 11 bases between them. Germline values: CDR1 SGHNT, CDR2 YYREEE (reference sequence). The CDR3 reads CASSLDLREEKLFF. CDR3 sequence (DNA): TGTGCCAGCAGCTTGGACCTTCGGGAGGAAAAACTGTTTTTT.

This clone occurred a few times. V usage is TRBV5-3 and J usage is TRBJ1-1; D is unresolved. TRBV5-3 has ORF status, its function being uncertain. The ends were cut back, 0 bases at V and 0 bases at J, with 6 bases in the middle. The CDR3 is 14 residues long. CDR3 residues: CARSLGQMNTEAFF. CDR3 coding DNA: TGTGCCAGAAGCTTGGGGCAGATGAACACTGAAGCTTTCTTT.

The chain has TRBV5-4 and TRBJ1-2; tentatively, D is TRBD1 (6 bases). This CDR3 region has 14 residues. V dropped 4 bases and J dropped 1 base, with 11 bases sitting between them. From germline, CDR1 is SGHNT and CDR2 YYREEE (reference sequence). The CDR3 region has the DNA TGTGCCAGCAGCACCGGGACACTTAACTATGGCTACACCTTC. It translates to CASSTGTLNYGYTF.

This sequence joins TRBV18 and TRBJ2-3; TRBD2 is a possible D gene (7 bases). The V and J ends lost 3 bases and 3 bases respectively, with 13 bases between them. The CDR3 totals 15 residues. Per the germline V gene, CDR1 is KGHSH and CDR2 is LQKENI. The CDR3 DNA reads TGTGCCAGCTCACCTGCGGGGGCCGGAACAGATACGCAGTATTTT. Protein product: CASSPAGAGTDTQYF.

The chain couples TRBV5-4 to TRBJ2-1; TRBD2 matches 10 bases. The CDR3 runs 17 residues. The V gene's germline CDR1 is SGHNT and CDR2 YYREEE (reference sequence). The junction had 8 bases not matched to a gene; V was cut back by 1 base and J by 4 bases. CDR3 sequence: CASSLRHTSGMYNEQFF. DNA for the CDR3: TGTGCCAGCAGCTTGAGGCATACTAGCGGGATGTACAATGAGCAGTTCTTC.

The genes are TRBV6-6 and TRBJ1-1, with D possibly matching TRBD1 (5 bases). V shed 6 bases and J shed 6 bases, with 11 bases lying between them. CDR1 is MNHNY, CDR2 SVGAGI, per germline (reference sequence). This CDR3 contains 12 residues. This chain's CDR3 is CASSRTTAEAFF. In nucleotides, the CDR3 is TGTGCCAGCAGCCGGACGACAGCTGAAGCTTTCTTT.

The chain links TRBV19 to TRBJ1-1; 9 bases agree with TRBD1. CDR1 is LNHDA, CDR2 SQIVND, per germline (reference sequence). Trimming took 8 bases from V and 0 from J; bases not matched to a gene: 7. CDR3 length equals 15 residues. The CDR3 sequence is CASGPGQGLNTEAFF. CDR3 in DNA: TGTGCCAGTGGTCCGGGACAGGGCTTGAACACTGAAGCTTTCTTT.

V and J are TRBV5-1 and TRBJ2-1, with TRBD1 as a possible D gene (5 bases). From germline, CDR1 is SGHRS and CDR2 YFSETQ. The V end was cut by 0 bases, the J end by 5 bases, with 12 bases between. The CDR3 runs to 15 residues. The CDR3: CASSLGDSPNNEQFF. The CDR3 DNA follows: TGCGCCAGCAGCTTGGGAGACAGCCCAAACAATGAGCAGTTCTTC.

This chain joins TRBV14 and TRBJ2-7; TRBD1 aligns across 7 bases. J was trimmed by 4 bases and V by 4 bases; bases with no gene match: 10. This CDR3 contains 15 residues. Germline V gives CDR1 SGHDN, CDR2 FVKESK. The CDR3 here is CASSPPGQSLYEQYF. The DNA for the CDR3 is TGTGCCAGCAGCCCGCCGGGACAGTCCTTATACGAGCAGTACTTC.

The V gene is TRBV6-1, the J gene TRBJ2-1; 10 bases map to TRBD1. Looked up from germline, CDR1 is MNHNS and CDR2 is SASEGT. The CDR3 is 15 residues long. The V gene end was trimmed by 4 bases and the J gene end by 6 bases; junction bases not matched to a gene: 6. Written as DNA, the CDR3 is TGTGCCAGCAGTGTTCTCCGGACAGGGGGCAATGAGCAGTTCTTC. Amino acids: CASSVLRTGGNEQFF.

The chain uses TRBV7-8 and TRBJ1-5; tentatively, D is TRBD1 (6 bases). V was pared by 1 base and J by 3 bases, with 16 bases between. CDR1 is SGHVS, CDR2 FQNEAQ, per germline. This CDR3 region has 17 residues. The CDR3: CASSLGGAGVSNQPQHF. CDR3 nucleotide sequence: TGTGCCAGCAGCTTAGGGGGGGCCGGGGTCTCCAATCAGCCCCAGCATTTT.